This TCR beta chain was documented in a study of blood T cell repertoires in COVID-19. Background on the study: There were acute and convalescent COVID-19 samples, and they came from the United States, Italy and Spain. Sources were T cells, B-cell-depleted T cells, or PBMCs; the material itself was cDNA or gDNA.

Original processing methods: Reference gene primer amplification gave nucleated cell count estimates. The assay was immunoSEQ multiplex PCR, and TCRdb's table has in-frame clones only and misses some. V, J and clone size derive from that table, while D and trimming were established from the DNA sequence. The repertoire has about 59,000 clones, roughly 90% of them found once; the top ten carry 16%. The V segment lost 4 bases and the J segment 2 bases; nucleotides outside the gene matches: 5. The V gene's germline CDR1 is MNHEY and CDR2 SMNVEV (reference sequence). The CDR3 runs 14 residues. This clonotype originated in an elderly man with acute or convalescent COVID-19. The chain has TRBV27 and TRBJ2-7, with 7 bases aligning to TRBD1. The sample consisted of peripheral blood. CDR3 sequence reads: CASSSSQGPYEQYF. The CDR3 DNA reads as TGTGCCAGCAGTTCGTCACAGGGGCCCTACGAGCAGTACTTC.